Each of the 26 T cell receptor beta chains below was sequenced from the same sample in a study of T cells after yellow fever vaccination. In TCRdb, the 5' RACE reads were re-called with MiXCR into one record per CDR3 protein. The table lists about 330,000 distinct CDR3 sequences, over 4% of them singletons, with around 24% in the top ten. Sample: PBMCs, taken 5 days after the yellow fever booster vaccination. These receptors were obtained from a man aged 18 to 30 who received the YFV17D yellow fever vaccine.

This clonotype appeared many times. The V gene is TRBV9, the J gene TRBJ1-2; maybe TRBD1 (5 bases). Germline CDR1 reads SGDLS; CDR2 reads YYNGEE. CDR3 size: 15 residues. V gave up 3 bases and J gave up 3 bases, with 15 bases separating them. CDR3 nucleotides: TGTGCCAGCAGCGAGGGTCCTGGGGACCACTATGGCTACACCTTC. Amino acids: CASSEGPGDHYGYTF.

There are many counts of this clonotype. The V call is TRBV7-2, the J call TRBJ1-2, with D possibly matching TRBD1 (5 bases). The germline V gene has CDR1 SGHTA and CDR2 FQGNSA. V lost 10 bases, J lost 4 bases, and 10 bases lay in between. CDR3 size: 11 residues. This chain's CDR3 is CATREGYGYTF. The CDR3 DNA is TGTGCCACCAGGGAGGGCTATGGCTACACCTTC.

This clonotype was counted only a few times. The CDR3 is CASSFRGEKLFF. The CDR3, as DNA: TGTGCCAGCAGTTTCAGGGGTGAAAAACTGTTTTTT. The chain is built from TRBV27 and TRBJ1-4, with a weak D call TRBD1 (6 bases). Per germline, CDR1 MNHEY and CDR2 SMNVEV (reference sequence). This CDR3 has 12 residues. The V end lost 3 bases, the J end lost 7 bases, and 6 bases lay between the germline ends.

In this sample, this clonotype turned up a few times. The rearrangement uses TRBV7-6 and TRBJ1-5; D call uncertain. The CDR3 totals 16 residues. V lost 2 bases and J lost 4, with 15 bases in between. The germline CDR1 and CDR2 sequences are SGHVS and FNYEAQ. This chain's CDR3 is CASSLSDINGNQPQHF. The DNA of the CDR3 is TGTGCCAGCAGCTTATCTGACATAAATGGAAATCAGCCCCAGCATTTT.

The table lists this clonotype with many counts. The chain carries TRBV7-2 and TRBJ2-7, with a possible D match to TRBD1 (5 bases). Per germline, CDR1 SGHTA and CDR2 FQGNSA. V was shortened by 1 base and J by 1 base, with 11 bases between the two germline ends. The length of the CDR3 is 15 residues. CDR3 loop: CASSLDWGRSYEQYV. CDR3 DNA sequence: TGTGCCAGCAGCTTAGATTGGGGCAGATCCTACGAGCAGTACGTC.

This chain uses TRBV27 with TRBJ1-1; a weak D match, TRBD1 (5 bases). The V gene lost 6 bases and the J gene lost 3 bases, with 8 bases spanning the gap. The CDR3 has 12 amino acids. CDR1 is MNHEY, CDR2 SMNVEV, per germline (reference sequence). The CDR3 DNA reads TGTGCCAGCAGGGGGCGGTACACTGAAGCTTTCTTT. Amino acids: CASRGRYTEAFF.

The rearrangement joins TRBV6-1 to TRBJ2-7; D is undetermined. The CDR3 consists of 11 residues. The ends were cut back, 6 bases at V and 4 bases at J, with 7 bases in the middle. CDR1 and CDR2 from the germline V gene are MNHNS and SASEGT. CDR3 coding DNA: TGTGCCAGCAGATTTGGTTACGAGCAGTACGTC. It specifies CASRFGYEQYV.

This clonotype has a count of ten or more. This sequence joins TRBV5-1 and TRBJ1-4; possibly TRBD1 for D (6 bases). CDR3 length: 13 residues. Trimming pared 5 bases from V and 5 bases from J, leaving 10 bases between. Germline CDR1 reads SGHRS; CDR2 reads YFSETQ. The CDR3 DNA is TGCGCCAGCAGAGGTCAGGGGAATGAAAAACTGTTTTTT. Translated, it gives CASRGQGNEKLFF.

This clonotype was counted at least ten times. The genes are TRBV11-1 and TRBJ2-3; D is ambiguous. V dropped 5 bases and J dropped 6 bases, with 12 bases sitting between them. The germline V gene encodes CDR1 SGHAT and CDR2 FQDESV (reference sequence). The CDR3 is 13 residues long. This chain's CDR3 is CASSPRLADTQYF. In DNA, the CDR3 is TGTGCCAGCAGCCCTCGACTCGCGGATACGCAGTATTTT.

This clonotype showed up many times. This chain connects TRBV12-3 or TRBV12-4 to TRBJ1-5; 9 nucleotides agree with TRBD1. The V gene end was trimmed by 7 bases and the J gene end by 7 bases; junction bases not matched to a gene: 8. The CDR3 runs to 14 residues. The CDR3 region has the DNA TGTGCCAGCACTCAGGACAGGGGTGGACAGCCCCAGCATTTT. Protein sequence: CASTQDRGGQPQHF.

This clonotype has a handful of counts. The V gene is TRBV19, the J gene TRBJ1-1, with a weak D call TRBD1 (5 bases). Per germline, CDR1 LNHDA and CDR2 SQIVND (reference sequence). There are 14 residues in the CDR3. V lost 7 bases to trimming and J lost 5 bases, with 17 bases between them. The DNA for the CDR3 is TGTGCCAGTACGGGACGGGGGAAGATGACTGAAGCTTTCTTT. Its protein is CASTGRGKMTEAFF.

The genes are TRBV5-1 and TRBJ1-1, with D unclear. This CDR3 contains 15 residues. The ends were cut back, 5 bases at V and 2 bases at J, with 16 bases in the middle. Germline V lookup: CDR1 SGHRS, CDR2 YFSETQ. CDR3 DNA sequence: TGCGCCAGCAGGGTTAGTTCTCAACTCAACACTGAAGCTTTCTTT. It specifies CASRVSSQLNTEAFF.

This clonotype was picked up many times. The V call is TRBV5-1, the J call TRBJ2-3; 12 positions agree with TRBD2. After removal of 3 bases from V and 1 base from J, the junction contained 3 bases not matched to a gene. Germline CDR1 reads SGHRS; CDR2 reads YFSETQ. CDR3 length equals 16 residues. CDR3 sequence (DNA): TGCGCCAGCAGCTCACTAGCGGGAGGAGGCACAGATACGCAGTATTTT. Translation gives CASSSLAGGGTDTQYF.

At least ten counts were recorded for this clonotype. J is TRBJ2-5 and V is TRBV10-3, with 11 positions matching TRBD2. Trimming at V came to 1 base and at J to 2 bases, leaving 6 bases not matched to a gene. This CDR3 is 17 amino acids long. The V gene's germline CDR1 is ENHRY and CDR2 SYGVKD. The CDR3 loop reads CAISEFGPSGGQETQYF. The CDR3 bases are TGTGCCATCAGTGAGTTCGGCCCTAGCGGGGGGCAAGAGACCCAGTACTTC.

This sequence joins TRBV5-5 and TRBJ1-1, with a tentative D call TRBD1 (6 bases). CDR1 is SGHKS and CDR2 is YYEKEE in the germline V gene (reference sequence). V was shortened by 4 bases and J by 5 bases, with 15 bases between the two germline ends. The CDR3 is 14 amino acids. CDR3 nucleotide sequence: TGTGCCAGCAGCCCTTTGACAGGTTGGACTGAAGCTTTCTTT. Its translation: CASSPLTGWTEAFF. Variable domain in full (rest from reference TRBV5-5 and TRBJ1-1): DAGVTQSPTHLIKTRGQQVTLRCSPISGHKSVSWYQQVLGQGPQFIFQYYEKEERGRGNFPDRFSARQFPNYSSELNVNALLLGDSALYLCASSPLTGWTEAFFGQGTRLTVV.

The J gene is TRBJ2-1, the V gene TRBV20-1; D gene unclear. Germline CDR1 reads DFQATT; CDR2 reads SNEGSKA (reference sequence). V was pared by 0 bases and J by 2 bases, with 5 bases between. The CDR3 contains 13 residues. The CDR3 loop reads CSAREDPYNEQFF. The CDR3 DNA reads as TGCAGTGCTAGAGAGGATCCCTACAATGAGCAGTTCTTC.

Many counts were recorded for this clonotype. The J gene is TRBJ2-7, the V gene TRBV10-3, with D possibly being TRBD2 (5 bases). V was clipped by 6 bases and J by 0 bases, with 12 bases between them. The germline V gene encodes CDR1 ENHRY and CDR2 SYGVKD. This CDR3 comprises 14 residues. The chain's CDR3 is CAIRESGSSYEQYF. CDR3 nucleotides: TGTGCCATCAGGGAAAGCGGATCCTCCTACGAGCAGTACTTC.

The chain recombines TRBV3-1 with TRBJ2-5; possibly TRBD1 or TRBD2 for D (5 bases each). The germline V and J ends were trimmed by 8 bases and 2 bases, with 12 bases remaining between them. The germline V gene has CDR1 LGHDT and CDR2 YNNKEL (reference sequence). The CDR3 spans 13 residues. CDR3 amino acids: CASSEGNQETQYF. CDR3 coding DNA: TGTGCCAGCTCTGAGGGGAATCAAGAGACCCAGTACTTC.

The chain recombines TRBV4-1 with TRBJ1-4, with D perhaps matching TRBD1 (6 bases). Germline V gives CDR1 MGHRA, CDR2 YSYEKL. The length of the CDR3 is 15 residues. The V end lost 4 bases, the J end lost 8 bases, and 17 bases lay between the germline ends. As DNA, the CDR3 is TGCGCCAGCAGCCGCCTGCGGGGGCCGGAAGAAAAACTGTTTTTT. Amino acids: CASSRLRGPEEKLFF.

This clonotype was counted only a few times. The chain is built from TRBV5-1 and TRBJ2-3; no definite D call. V was trimmed by 0 bases and J by 9 bases, leaving 8 bases between them. The CDR3 contains 12 residues. CDR1 and CDR2 (germline): SGHRS, YFSETQ. CDR3 loop: CASSLDARTQYF. The CDR3 nucleotides read TGCGCCAGCAGCTTGGATGCTCGAACGCAGTATTTT.

This clonotype was detected many times. The gene calls are TRBV12-3 or TRBV12-4 and TRBJ2-1, with TRBD2 matching over 8 bases. With 5 bases clipped from V and 4 bases from J, the junction kept 10 bases outside the gene matches. This CDR3 spans 16 amino acids. The CDR3 DNA reads TGTGCCAGCAGTGCCCGGGGGGGCGGGGGTTACAATGAGCAGTTCTTC. Its translation is CASSARGGGGYNEQFF.

This clonotype was recorded many times. The chain joins TRBV5-1 to TRBJ2-2, with TRBD1 matching over 9 bases. The CDR3 length is 15 residues. Germline V gene lookup returns CDR1 SGHRS and CDR2 YFSETQ. J lost 5 bases, V lost 8 bases, and 10 bases had no gene match. For the CDR3, the DNA is TGCGCCAGTCGAGCGGGGACAGGGAGGACCGGGGAGCTGTTTTTT. Translated, it gives CASRAGTGRTGELFF.

The chain uses TRBV3-1 and TRBJ2-3, with 9 positions matching TRBD2. The V gene end was trimmed by 4 bases and the J gene end by 0 bases; junction bases not matched to a gene: 5. Germline V CDR1 and CDR2: LGHDT, YNNKEL (reference sequence). The CDR3 extends over 16 amino acids. The CDR3 sequence: CASSLLSGGSTDTQYF. The CDR3 coding sequence is TGTGCCAGCAGCCTCCTGAGCGGGGGGAGCACAGATACGCAGTATTTT.

Ten or more counts support this clonotype. The genes are TRBV5-1 and TRBJ2-3; 7 nucleotides align to TRBD2. This CDR3 has 16 residues. J lost 2 bases, V lost 5 bases, and 11 bases had no gene match. CDR1 and CDR2 (germline): SGHRS, YFSETQ. The CDR3 region has the DNA TGCGCCAGCAGTCCCCGGGGAGCGGGGCCCACAGATACGCAGTATTTT. Translation gives CASSPRGAGPTDTQYF. Variable domain in full (rest from reference TRBV5-1 and TRBJ2-3): KAGVTQTPRYLIKTRGQQVTLSCSPISGHRSVSWYQQTPGQGLQFLFEYFSETQRNKGNFPGRFSGRQFSNSRSEMNVSTLELGDSALYLCASSPRGAGPTDTQYFGPGTRLTVL.

This clonotype was counted a few times. The J gene is TRBJ1-4, the V gene TRBV5-6; D ambiguous. The germline CDR1 and CDR2 sequences are SGHDT and YYEEEE. V lost 0 bases to trimming and J lost 2 bases, with 11 bases between them. This CDR3 contains 16 residues. CDR3 residues: CASSLGETLTNEKLFF. As DNA, the CDR3 is TGTGCCAGCAGCTTGGGCGAGACACTTACTAATGAAAAACTGTTTTTT.

This clonotype was seen at least ten times. The rearrangement links TRBV18 to TRBJ1-1; 7 bases fit TRBD1. Germline-derived CDR1 and CDR2 are KGHSH and LQKENI. The CDR3 is made up of 16 amino acids. J gave up 5 bases and V 2 bases, and 11 bases lay outside the gene matches. The CDR3 DNA is TGTGCCAGCTCACCAAGCCTGGACAGGATTTCGACTGAAGCTTTCTTT. Protein sequence: CASSPSLDRISTEAFF.